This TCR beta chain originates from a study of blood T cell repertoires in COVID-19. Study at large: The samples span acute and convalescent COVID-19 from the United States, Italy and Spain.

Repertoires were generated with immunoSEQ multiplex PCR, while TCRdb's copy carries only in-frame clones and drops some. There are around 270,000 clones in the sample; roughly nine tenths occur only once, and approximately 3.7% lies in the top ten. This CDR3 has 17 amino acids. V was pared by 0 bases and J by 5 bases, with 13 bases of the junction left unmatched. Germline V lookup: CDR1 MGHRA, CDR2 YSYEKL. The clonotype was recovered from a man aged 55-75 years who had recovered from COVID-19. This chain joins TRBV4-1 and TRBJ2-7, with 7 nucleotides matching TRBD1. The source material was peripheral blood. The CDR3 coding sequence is TGCGCCAGCAGCCAAGATAGAGGGGGCGAGCTAGAGGACGAGCAGTACTTC. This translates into CASSQDRGGELEDEQYF.